These 9 T cell receptor beta chains were all obtained from the same sample, sequenced in a study of cytomegalovirus exposure and HLA in healthy donors. Primers: 60 Vbeta forward and 13 Jbeta reverse. Generated by immunoSEQ multiplex PCR, the TCRdb table keeps only in-frame clones and is missing some. The sample contains about 150,000 clones, 84% of which appear only once. Sequencing was carried out using PBMCs. The receptors derive from a middle-aged man in good health and CMV-seropositive.

In nucleotides, the CDR3 is TGTGCCAGCAGCTTGGGTGGGGCCCCCTATGGCTACACCTTC. This translates into CASSLGGAPYGYTF. The rearrangement uses TRBV5-6 and TRBJ1-2; D possibly corresponds to TRBD1 (5 bases). There are 14 residues in the CDR3. The V end lost 0 bases, the J end lost 4 bases, and 10 bases lay between the germline ends. Germline V gene sequence: CDR1 SGHDT, CDR2 YYEEEE.

The CDR3 protein is CASSQAGAHEQYV. The CDR3 DNA sequence: TGTGCCAGCAGTCAGGCAGGGGCCCACGAGCAGTACGTC. The chain recombines TRBV6-1 with TRBJ2-7, with D possibly matching TRBD1 (6 bases). CDR1 is MNHNS and CDR2 is SASEGT in the germline V gene. Deletions cut 5 bases from V and 5 bases from J, with 13 bases between. The CDR3 spans 13 residues.

This chain uses TRBV19 with TRBJ1-2, with 7 bases identical to TRBD1. From germline, CDR1 is LNHDA and CDR2 SQIVND (reference sequence). V lost 5 bases, J lost 4 bases, and 10 bases stayed unmatched. CDR3 length: 15 residues. The DNA of the CDR3 is TGTGCCAGTAGTTCACAGGGGTTCCCCGGCTATGGCTACACCTTC. Protein: CASSSQGFPGYGYTF.

The CDR3 sequence: CAWRKTGQGNSPLHF. The CDR3 DNA follows: TGTGCCTGGAGAAAAACGGGACAGGGGAATTCACCCCTCCACTTT. The chain joins TRBV30 to TRBJ1-6; 10 bases match TRBD1. The germline V gene encodes CDR1 GTSNPN and CDR2 SVGIG (reference sequence). The CDR3 covers 15 residues. Unmatched junction bases numbered 6, after V lost 3 bases and J lost 7 bases.

In its sample, this clone was seen a few times. The chain combines TRBV9 with TRBJ2-3, with D possibly being TRBD1 (5 bases). The CDR3 is 14 residues long. Germline CDR1 SGDLS, CDR2 YYNGEE. Trimming took off 4 bases at V and 4 bases at J, with 13 bases between the two ends. The CDR3 loop reads CASSLTGSPDTQYF. Here the CDR3 DNA reads TGTGCCAGCAGCCTTACAGGTTCCCCAGATACGCAGTATTTT.

The chain employs TRBV27 and TRBJ1-1; D remains unclear. The CDR3 runs 13 residues. Trimming removed 3 bases from V and 5 bases from J, with 10 bases in between. CDR1 is MNHEY and CDR2 is SMNVEV in the germline V gene (reference sequence). The CDR3 sequence is CASSFSSGTEAFF. CDR3 sequence (DNA): TGTGCCAGCAGTTTTTCGAGCGGTACTGAAGCTTTCTTT.

The V and J genes are TRBV11-2 and TRBJ2-5; 9 bases fit TRBD2. There are 14 residues in the CDR3. CDR1 SGHAT and CDR2 FQNNGV come from the germline V gene. The ends lost 5 bases at V and 1 base at J; junction bases unmatched: 2. The CDR3 here is CASSISGGQETQYF. The DNA for the CDR3 is TGTGCCAGCAGCATTAGCGGGGGCCAAGAGACCCAGTACTTC.

The chain is built from TRBV7-2 and TRBJ2-5, with 11 bases matching TRBD2. Trimming took 5 bases from V and 3 from J; bases not matched to a gene: 5. The CDR3 totals 15 residues. Germline-derived CDR1 and CDR2 are SGHTA and FQGNSA. The CDR3 here is CASSPDSGREETQYF. CDR3 bases: TGTGCCAGCAGCCCCGATAGCGGGAGGGAAGAGACCCAGTACTTC.

V is TRBV4-1 and J is TRBJ1-1; D not resolved. CDR1 is MGHRA, CDR2 YSYEKL, per germline. V was cut by 2 bases and J by 1 base, with 14 bases left in between. This CDR3 is built from 16 residues. CDR3 residues: CASSQSGVLANTEAFF. As DNA, the CDR3 is TGCGCCAGCAGCCAAAGCGGGGTCCTCGCGAACACTGAAGCTTTCTTT.